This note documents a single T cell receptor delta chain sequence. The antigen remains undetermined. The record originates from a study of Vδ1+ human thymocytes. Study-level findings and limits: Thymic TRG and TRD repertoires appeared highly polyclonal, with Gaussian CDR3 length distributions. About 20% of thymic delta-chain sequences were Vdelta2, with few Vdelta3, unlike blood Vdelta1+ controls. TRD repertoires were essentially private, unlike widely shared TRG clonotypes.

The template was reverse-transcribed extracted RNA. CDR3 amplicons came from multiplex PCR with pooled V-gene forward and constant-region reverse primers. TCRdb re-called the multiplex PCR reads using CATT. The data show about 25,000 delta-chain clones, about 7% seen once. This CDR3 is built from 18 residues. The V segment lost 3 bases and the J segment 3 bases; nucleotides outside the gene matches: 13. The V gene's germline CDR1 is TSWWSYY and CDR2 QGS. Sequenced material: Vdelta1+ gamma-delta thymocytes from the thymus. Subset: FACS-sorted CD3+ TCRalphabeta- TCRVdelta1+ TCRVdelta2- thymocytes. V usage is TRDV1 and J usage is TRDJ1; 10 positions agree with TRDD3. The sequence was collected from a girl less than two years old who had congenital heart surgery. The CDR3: CALGDRFLPLGDSDKLIF. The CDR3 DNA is TGTGCTCTTGGGGACCGTTTCCTGCCACTGGGGGATTCCGATAAACTCATCTTT.